The sequence of this T cell receptor (beta chain) was determined in a study of blood T cell repertoires in COVID-19. On the study more broadly: Acute and convalescent COVID-19 samples came from the United States, Italy and Spain.

The V and J ends lost 7 bases and 5 bases, in that order; junction bases with no gene match: 13. Germline lookup yields CDR1 MNHEY and CDR2 SVGEGT. This CDR3 spans 15 amino acids. Under the authors' procedure: Reference gene primer amplification gave nucleated cell count estimates. Data came from immunoSEQ multiplex PCR; TCRdb stores just in-frame clones and leaves some out. Clone size and the V and J calls come from that table; the DNA yielded D and trimming. This sample has under 65,000 clones; about 81% occur once, and the top ten carry about 30%. V is TRBV6-2 or TRBV6-3 and J is TRBJ2-7; TRBD2 matches 8 bases. The clonotype originates from a man between 60 and 75 years old with COVID-19, enrolled during active disease. What was sequenced was peripheral blood. CDR3 sequence reads: CASTPFAGGPNEQYF. The CDR3, as DNA: TGTGCCAGCACCCCGTTTGCGGGGGGTCCCAACGAGCAGTACTTC.